This T cell receptor (beta chain) was observed in a study of tumor and adjacent non-tumor tissue in lung cancer. Overall study findings and caveats: Significantly higher TCR diversity was found in tumor than normal lung. Top 100 clones took a larger repertoire share in normal lung. Tumor TCR diversity, when higher, was linked to shorter survival.

This sample's RNA came from whole unsorted tissue. The CDR3 covers 14 residues. Germline V lookup: CDR1 MDHEN, CDR2 SYDVKM. With V trimmed by 2 bases and J by 14 bases, 11 bases remained unmatched. Regarding this clonotype: Antigen: not known.

Three rounds of nested PCR, following a modified ARM-PCR protocol, produced the TCRbeta library. TCRdb fed the multiplex PCR reads into MiXCR, producing one record per CDR3 protein. The table records 89,000 or so distinct CDR3 sequences, 61% of them present only once. The specimen sequenced was lung tumor tissue. This sequence joins TRBV28 and TRBJ1-5; 8 nucleotides line up with TRBD1. This TCR came from a man between 65 and 85 years old with non-small cell lung cancer. The CDR3: CASSLQGATQPKHF. As DNA, the CDR3 is TGTGCCAGCAGTTTACAGGGGGCGACTCAGCCAAAGCATTTT.